Below are 16 T cell receptor beta chains sequenced from a single sample in a study of blood T cell repertoires in COVID-19. Repertoires were generated with immunoSEQ multiplex PCR, while TCRdb's copy carries only in-frame clones and drops some. The top ten clones hold 0.88% of a sample with 100,000 to 150,000 clones, just over 85% of them seen once. Sample: peripheral blood. These TCRs come from a woman in her forties or fifties with active or convalescent COVID-19.

Remarks on this clone: Relative to the germline gene, one junction end is altered; a read error may explain this. The same CDR3 also results from other DNA sequences found in this sample. The chain has TRBV19 and TRBJ2-2, with TRBD1 matching 7 bases. The CDR3 spans 16 residues. Germline lookup yields CDR1 LNHDA and CDR2 SQIVND (reference sequence). In DNA form, the CDR3 reads TGTGCTAGTAGGAGAAATCAGGGGGACGGCACCGGGGAGCTGTTTTTT. It codes for CASRRNQGDGTGELFF.

This rearrangement joins TRBV5-6 to TRBJ2-3; TRBD1 matches at 8 bases. Losses at the gene ends were 0 bases for V and 2 bases for J; bases not matched to a gene: 8. Germline CDR1 reads SGHDT; CDR2 reads YYEEEE. This CDR3 is 17 amino acids long. CDR3 nucleotide sequence: TGTGCCAGCAGCTTGGGGATCCGGGACAGGACCACAGATACGCAGTATTTT. Its translation: CASSLGIRDRTTDTQYF.

This sequence joins TRBV5-4 and TRBJ2-7, with 8 positions matching TRBD1. CDR3 length: 15 amino acids. Germline V gene sequence: CDR1 SGHNT, CDR2 YYREEE (reference sequence). J lost 1 base, V lost 3 bases, and 6 bases had no gene match. The DNA for the CDR3 is TGTGCCAGCAGCTCGGACAGGGATGTATCCTACGAGCAGTACTTC. This translates into CASSSDRDVSYEQYF.

V usage is TRBV6-5 and J usage is TRBJ2-2; weak D call: TRBD2 (8 bases). CDR3 size: 15 residues. In germline, CDR1 is MNHEY, CDR2 SVGAGI. The V and J ends lost 10 bases and 2 bases respectively, with 17 bases between them. The CDR3 DNA reads as TGTGCCACCTCGGGAGGGGGCTTAAACACCGGGGAGCTGTTTTTT. Protein sequence: CATSGGGLNTGELFF.

This sequence joins TRBV5-1 and TRBJ1-3, with a possible D match to TRBD1 (6 bases). The V gene's germline CDR1 is SGHRS and CDR2 YFSETQ. The CDR3 runs 16 residues. V was clipped by 0 bases and J by 0 bases, with 10 bases between them. The CDR3 region is CASSLGQAFSGNTIYF. The DNA of the CDR3 is TGCGCCAGCAGCTTGGGACAGGCGTTCTCTGGAAACACCATATATTTT.

This clone was seen once. This rearrangement joins TRBV29-1 to TRBJ2-3, with 7 bases matching TRBD1. The CDR3 is made up of 14 amino acids. Germline V gene data show CDR1 as SQVTM and CDR2 as ANQGSEA. The trim removed 7 bases at V and 1 base at J, leaving 8 bases unmatched. In DNA form, the CDR3 reads TGCAGCGCTGACCCAGGGACAGGCACAGATACGCAGTATTTT. This gives the protein CSADPGTGTDTQYF.

A word on this clone: The germline gene is not matched at one end of the junction; a read error may be the cause. V gene TRBV7-7 combines with J gene TRBJ2-2; 7 nucleotides line up with TRBD2. The CDR3 is 14 amino acids. Per the germline V gene, CDR1 is SSHAT and CDR2 is FNYEAQ (reference sequence). CDR3 sequence (DNA): TGTGCTAGCAGCCTTAGCGGGCCTAGGGGGGAGCTGTTTTTT. Amino acid sequence: CASSLSGPRGELFF.

The chain carries TRBV6-5 and TRBJ2-3; 7 bases match TRBD2. CDR3 size: 15 residues. V was pared by 4 bases and J by 0 bases, with 4 bases of the junction left unmatched. The V gene's germline CDR1 is MNHEY and CDR2 SVGAGI. The CDR3 spells CASSLSGGSTDTQYF. The CDR3 nucleotides are TGTGCCAGCAGTTTGTCGGGAGGAAGCACAGATACGCAGTATTTT.

This chain links TRBV10-3 with TRBJ2-7; TRBD2 matches at 11 bases. The CDR3 contains 17 residues. Looked up from germline, CDR1 is ENHRY and CDR2 is SYGVKD. With 3 bases clipped from V and 0 bases from J, the junction kept 7 bases outside the gene matches. The CDR3 protein is CAISDATSGVDSYEQYF. In DNA, the CDR3 is TGTGCCATCAGTGACGCGACTAGCGGGGTAGACTCCTACGAGCAGTACTTC.

Written as DNA, the CDR3 is TGTGCCAGCAGCTTAGCCTACACTGAAGCTTTCTTT. Translation: CASSLAYTEAFF. The chain links TRBV7-2 to TRBJ1-1; D not resolved. CDR3 size: 12 residues. The V gene's germline CDR1 is SGHTA and CDR2 FQGNSA. Trimming pared 0 bases from V and 3 bases from J, leaving 2 bases between.

J is TRBJ1-2 and V is TRBV4-3; a possible D gene is TRBD1 (5 bases). Germline-derived CDR1 and CDR2 are LGHNA and YSLEER. The CDR3 is 17 residues long. V was clipped by 0 bases and J by 6 bases, with 20 bases between them. The CDR3 DNA follows: TGCGCCAGCAGCCAAGAAATTCCACGGGGGGGAATTAATGGCTACACCTTC. Amino acid sequence: CASSQEIPRGGINGYTF.

V is TRBV27 and J is TRBJ1-6; TRBD1 is a possible D gene (6 bases). CDR3 size: 16 residues. Germline V gives CDR1 MNHEY, CDR2 SMNVEV (reference sequence). V lost 2 bases to trimming and J lost 5 bases, with 13 bases between them. The CDR3 sequence is CASSLRRTGHNSPLHF. The CDR3 nucleotides are TGTGCCAGCAGTTTACGTAGAACAGGGCATAATTCACCCCTCCACTTT.

The chain carries TRBV28 and TRBJ2-2, with 9 nucleotides matching TRBD1. This CDR3 region has 16 residues. Trimming cost V 5 bases and J 8 bases; bases outside gene matches: 12. The germline gives CDR1 MDHEN, CDR2 SYDVKM. The CDR3 region has the DNA TGTGCCAGCAGTGTCACCGGGACAGGGTCTGGTGGGGAGCTGTTTTTT. It codes for CASSVTGTGSGGELFF.

The chain joins TRBV3-1 (or the pseudogene TRBV3-2) to TRBJ1-2, with 8 positions matching TRBD1. CDR1 LGHDT and CDR2 YNNKEL come from the germline V gene (reference sequence). The trim removed 1 base at V and 6 bases at J, leaving 4 bases unmatched. The CDR3 totals 14 residues. The CDR3 coding sequence is TGTGCCAGCAGCCAAGGCAGGGGGCGGCATGGCTACACCTTC. It is translated as CASSQGRGRHGYTF.

This clone was recorded only once. The J gene is TRBJ1-4, the V gene TRBV27, with 7 bases aligning to TRBD1. The length of the CDR3 is 14 residues. With V trimmed by 5 bases and J by 8 bases, 8 bases remained unmatched. Looked up from germline, CDR1 is MNHEY and CDR2 is SMNVEV (reference sequence). This CDR3 reads CASSTDRVGEKLFF. Written as DNA, the CDR3 is TGTGCCAGCAGTACAGACAGGGTTGGGGAAAAACTGTTTTTT.

The chain couples TRBV27 to TRBJ2-7; D is unresolved. The V and J ends lost 4 bases and 3 bases respectively, with 4 bases between them. The length of the CDR3 is 11 residues. Germline loops: CDR1 MNHEY, CDR2 SMNVEV (reference sequence). CDR3 nucleotide sequence: TGTGCCAGCAGTTCAGTCTACGAGCAGTACTTC. Its protein product is CASSSVYEQYF.